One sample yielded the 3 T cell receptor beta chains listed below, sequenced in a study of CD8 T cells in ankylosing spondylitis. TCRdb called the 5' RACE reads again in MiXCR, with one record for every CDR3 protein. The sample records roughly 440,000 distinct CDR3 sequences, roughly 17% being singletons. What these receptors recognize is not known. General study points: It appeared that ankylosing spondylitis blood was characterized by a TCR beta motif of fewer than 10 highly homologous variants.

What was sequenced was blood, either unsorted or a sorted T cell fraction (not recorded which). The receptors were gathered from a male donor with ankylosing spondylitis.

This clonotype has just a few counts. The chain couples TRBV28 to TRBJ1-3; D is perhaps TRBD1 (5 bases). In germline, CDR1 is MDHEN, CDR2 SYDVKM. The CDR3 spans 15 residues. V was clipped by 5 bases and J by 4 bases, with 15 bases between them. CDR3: CASSLGGDEGNTIYF. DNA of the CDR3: TGTGCCAGCAGTCTGGGGGGGGACGAAGGAAACACCATATATTTT. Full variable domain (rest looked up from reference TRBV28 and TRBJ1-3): DVKVTQSSRYLVKRTGEKVFLECVQDMDHENMFWYRQDPGLGLRLIYFSYDVKMKEKGDIPEGYSVSREKKERFSLILESASTNQTSMYLCASSLGGDEGNTIYFGEGSWLTVV.

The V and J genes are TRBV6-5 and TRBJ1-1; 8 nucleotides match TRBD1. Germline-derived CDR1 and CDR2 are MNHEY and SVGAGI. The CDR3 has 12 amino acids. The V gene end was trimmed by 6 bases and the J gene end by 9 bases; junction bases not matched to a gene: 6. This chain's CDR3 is CASRVGQGKAFF. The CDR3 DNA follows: TGTGCCAGCAGAGTCGGACAGGGCAAAGCTTTCTTT.

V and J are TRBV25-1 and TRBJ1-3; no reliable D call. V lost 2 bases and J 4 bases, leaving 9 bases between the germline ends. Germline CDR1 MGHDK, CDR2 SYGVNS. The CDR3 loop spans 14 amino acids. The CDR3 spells CASSENGKGNTIYF. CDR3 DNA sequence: TGTGCCAGCAGTGAAAATGGCAAGGGAAACACCATATATTTT.